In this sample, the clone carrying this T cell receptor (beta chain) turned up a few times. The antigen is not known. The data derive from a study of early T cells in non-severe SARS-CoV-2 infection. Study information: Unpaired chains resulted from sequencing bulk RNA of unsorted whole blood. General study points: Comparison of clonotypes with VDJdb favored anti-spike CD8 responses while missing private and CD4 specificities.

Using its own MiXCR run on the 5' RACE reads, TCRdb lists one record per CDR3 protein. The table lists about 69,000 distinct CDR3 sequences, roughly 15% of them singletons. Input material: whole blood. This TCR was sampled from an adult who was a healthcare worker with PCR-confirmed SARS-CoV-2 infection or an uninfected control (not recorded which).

For the CDR3, the DNA is TGTGCCAGCAGCTTAATTGGTGCGGGGGTCGTGGAGCTGTTTTTT. As protein: CASSLIGAGVVELFF. V and J are TRBV11-2 and TRBJ2-2; 7 nucleotides agree with TRBD2. The CDR3 is 15 amino acids. Trimming at V came to 2 bases and at J to 10 bases, leaving 10 bases not matched to a gene. Germline V gene sequence: CDR1 SGHAT, CDR2 FQNNGV.